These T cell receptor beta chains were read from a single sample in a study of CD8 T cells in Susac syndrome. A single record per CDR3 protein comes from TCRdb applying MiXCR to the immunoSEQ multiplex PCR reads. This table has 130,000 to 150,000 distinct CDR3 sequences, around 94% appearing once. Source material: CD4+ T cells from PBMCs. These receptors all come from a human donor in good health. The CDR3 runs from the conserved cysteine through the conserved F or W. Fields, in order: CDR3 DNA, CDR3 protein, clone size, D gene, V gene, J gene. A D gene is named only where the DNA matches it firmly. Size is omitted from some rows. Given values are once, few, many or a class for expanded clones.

DNA: TGTGCCAGCGGGGCCAGGGGGCTTTACGAGCAGTACTTC; CDR3: CASGARGLYEQYF; size: once; D: TRBD1; V: TRBV12-3/TRBV12-4; J: TRBJ2-7
DNA: TGTGCCAGTAGCCGACTGCTCGGGGAGCTGTTTTTT; CDR3: CASSRLLGELFF; size: .; D: .; V: TRBV19; J: TRBJ2-2
DNA: TGTGCCAGCAGTTTATGGGGGGCGTTAGGCACAGATACGCAGTATTTT; CDR3: CASSLWGALGTDTQYF; size: .; D: .; V: TRBV28; J: TRBJ2-3
DNA: TGCGCCAGCAGCTTTGGCAGCCTGCGCGGGTTAGTAACCAACGTCCTGACTTTC; CDR3: CASSFGSLRGLVTNVLTF; size: .; D: .; V: TRBV5-1; J: TRBJ2-6
DNA: TGTGCCAGCAGCCAGGGTCATAGCAATCAGCCCCAGCATTTT; CDR3: CASSQGHSNQPQHF; size: .; D: .; V: TRBV3-1; J: TRBJ1-5
DNA: TGTGCCAGCAGCGCCAAGAAGGGAGGAGGCTCTGGGGCCAACGTCCTGACTTTC; CDR3: CASSAKKGGGSGANVLTF; size: .; D: .; V: TRBV9; J: TRBJ2-6
DNA: TGTGCCAGCAGCGTAGGAGAGGGGGAGTGGCAGTACTTC; CDR3: CASSVGEGEWQYF; size: .; D: .; V: TRBV9; J: TRBJ2-7
DNA: TGTGCCACCAGACAGGGTAGCGATCAGCCCCAGCATTTT; CDR3: CATRQGSDQPQHF; size: .; D: .; V: TRBV24-1; J: TRBJ1-5
DNA: TGTGCCAGCAGTAAGACTTCCCCGGGCGAGCAGTACTTC; CDR3: CASSKTSPGEQYF; size: once; D: .; V: TRBV28; J: TRBJ2-7
DNA: TGTGCCAGCAGAACCGGGCCCCACACCGGGGAGCTGTTTTTT; CDR3: CASRTGPHTGELFF; size: .; D: .; V: TRBV6-4; J: TRBJ2-2
DNA: TGTGCCAGCAGCCAAGGACCAGATACGCAGTATTTT; CDR3: CASSQGPDTQYF; size: .; D: .; V: TRBV3-1; J: TRBJ2-3
DNA: TGTGCCAGCAGCCCCCCAGGTTTCGCCGGGGAGCTGTTTTTT; CDR3: CASSPPGFAGELFF; size: .; D: .; V: TRBV7-9; J: TRBJ2-2
DNA: TGCAGCGTTGCCATCGGACAGGGGGCTGAGACCCAGTACTTC; CDR3: CSVAIGQGAETQYF; size: .; D: TRBD1; V: TRBV29-1; J: TRBJ2-5
DNA: TGTGCCAGTAGTTCGACAGGGACCGGGGAGCTGTTTTTT; CDR3: CASSSTGTGELFF; size: few; D: TRBD1; V: TRBV19; J: TRBJ2-2
DNA: TGTGCCAGCAGCCAGGACAGGGGAGGTGGGAACACTGAAGCTTTCTTT; CDR3: CASSQDRGGGNTEAFF; size: once; D: TRBD1; V: TRBV12-3/TRBV12-4; J: TRBJ1-1
DNA: TGTGCCAGCAGTTCCCCAGGGTTGGCTGAAGCTTTCTTT; CDR3: CASSSPGLAEAFF; size: .; D: .; V: TRBV6-5; J: TRBJ1-1
DNA: TGCAGTGCCCCCAACGCGGGGAAGGCCTACGAGCAGTACTTC; CDR3: CSAPNAGKAYEQYF; size: .; D: .; V: TRBV20-1; J: TRBJ2-7
DNA: TGTGCCAGTAGTATAGATCGCCTCTATGGCTACACCTTC; CDR3: CASSIDRLYGYTF; size: once; D: .; V: TRBV19; J: TRBJ1-2
DNA: TGTGCCAGCAGTTCAGGTGCTCAGGGGGCCAACGTCCTGACTTTC; CDR3: CASSSGAQGANVLTF; size: .; D: .; V: TRBV28; J: TRBJ2-6
DNA: TGTGCCAGCAGTTCAGTGGAGGGTCTAGGCTACACCTTC; CDR3: CASSSVEGLGYTF; size: .; D: .; V: TRBV12-3/TRBV12-4; J: TRBJ1-2
DNA: TGTGCCAGTATGAGCTCTGGGGCCAACGTCCTGACTTTC; CDR3: CASMSSGANVLTF; size: .; D: .; V: TRBV19; J: TRBJ2-6
DNA: TGTGCCAGCAGCAACGGGAAAACAGATACGCAGTATTTT; CDR3: CASSNGKTDTQYF; size: .; D: .; V: TRBV21-1; J: TRBJ2-3
DNA: TGTGCCACCAGGACTAGCGGGGGCACAGATACGCAGTATTTT; CDR3: CATRTSGGTDTQYF; size: .; D: TRBD2; V: TRBV6-2/TRBV6-3; J: TRBJ2-3
DNA: TGTGCCAGCAGCGTAGAAGTCTTCCAGGGATCTGATGGCTACACCTTC; CDR3: CASSVEVFQGSDGYTF; size: .; D: .; V: TRBV9; J: TRBJ1-2
DNA: TGTGCCAGCAGCAAGGACAGGGGGCCTCATCAGCCCCAGCATTTT; CDR3: CASSKDRGPHQPQHF; size: .; D: TRBD1; V: TRBV2; J: TRBJ1-5
DNA: TGCGCCAGCAGTCAATCCCGACGGTCCTATGGCTACACCTTC; CDR3: CASSQSRRSYGYTF; size: .; D: .; V: TRBV23-1; J: TRBJ1-2
DNA: TGTGCCAGCAGTCCAGCGGGAGCCCCACACAATGAGCAGTTCTTC; CDR3: CASSPAGAPHNEQFF; size: .; D: TRBD2; V: TRBV28; J: TRBJ2-1